This T cell receptor beta chain was sequenced during a study of vaccination effects on CD4 cells after COVID-19 (dated by TCRdb to between 2022 and 2023). Background for the entire study: Participants received two doses of either the BNT162b2 or the mRNA-1273 mRNA SARS-CoV-2 vaccine. SARS-CoV-2 spike-specific CD4+ TCR repertoires from before and after mRNA vaccination were compared in COVID-19 convalescent patients and in infection-naive vaccine recipients. The full study included roughly 11 COVID-19 convalescent patients and several SARS-CoV-2-naive healthy vaccine recipients. Cultures from other donors in the study were sequenced using the Oncomine TCR Beta short-read assay on an Illumina iSeq 100.

With regard to this clone: What antigen it recognizes has not been identified. Base-call qualities are not available, and no considerably larger clone is one nucleotide away.

The ViraFEST assay stimulated PBMC with viral peptide pools and then used TCR sequencing to identify antigen-specific CD4+ T cell clonotypes by expansion. After around eleven days of culture, CD4+ T cells were isolated with the EasySep CD4+ T cell isolation kit. The absence of prior SARS-CoV-2 infection in healthy vaccine recipients was confirmed by negative nucleocapsid antibodies before and after vaccination. Each well held under 2.5 million PBMC cultured in IMDM containing roughly 5% human AB serum, roughly 9.6 IU/ml IL-2 and gentamicin, along with roughly 10 ug/ml peptides. Half of the culture medium was replaced with fresh IL-2-containing medium on days 3 and 7. Each peptide stimulation condition was cultured in triplicate wells unless otherwise noted. PBMC were separated from whole blood using Ficoll-Paque Plus gradient centrifugation and were then either cryopreserved at -140C or used fresh. The overlapping peptide pools covered the spike proteins of SARS-CoV-2 and of the common cold coronaviruses HCoV-NL63, HCoV-OC43 and HCoV-229E. Genomic DNA was extracted from cultured CD4+ T cells with the QIAamp micro DNA kit.

The library was obtained by the immunoSEQ multiplex PCR assay. TCR beta CDR3 sequencing was performed on DNA from the cultured, isolated CD4+ T cells. As for how the authors treated the data: The analysis removed non-productive TCR sequences, trimmed reads to the CDR3 region, and retained only CDR3s that were 7 or more amino acids long. The MANAFEST web app was used to identify antigen-specific clonotypes by comparing expansion in peptide wells with expansion in reference cultures. Positive clones required FDR<0.05 expansion versus reference and all other wells, odds ratio above 5, and frequency above 0.1% in two replicate wells. Clonotypes significantly expanded in SARS-CoV-2 spike wells and in at least one common cold coronavirus spike condition were defined as cross-reactive. CDR3 similarity was assessed by Levenshtein distance using the stringdist R package, and unrooted trees were constructed with ape in R 3.6.1. Not all clones reach the TCRdb copy of this immuneACCESS table, which keeps in-frame sequences only. Checked studies attribute under half of the gap to unresolved V genes and leave the rest unexplained. V and J calls and clone size are copied from that table; D and trimming were computed from the DNA. The sample contains roughly 63,000 clones, approximately 75% of them found a single time. Over 3.5% of the sample is taken by the ten largest.

The research as a whole found: Limitations of the study were the small number of convalescent patients and the absence of early post-infection timepoints. Among healthy vaccine recipients, nearly all vaccine-induced clones were SARS-CoV-2 mono-reactive, and just 1 of 255 was cross-reactive with common cold coronaviruses. Marked clonal contraction was observed in both infection-induced and vaccine-induced clones at late post-vaccination timepoints, consistent with waning T cell responses.

V is trimmed back by 7 bases and J by 5 bases, and the junction contains 8 bases that no gene match accounts for. The CDR3 numbers 14 residues from cysteine through phenylalanine. The kept DNA is CDR3 alone, 42 bases in frame from the first base. The germline V gene supplies CDR1 SNHLY and CDR2 FYNNEI. Sequenced here: CD4+ T cells from PBMCs cultured with HCoV-OC43 spike peptides, sampled before COVID-19 vaccination. The label giving this sample's cell subset or site can be read as: HCoV-OC43 spike overlapping peptide pool stimulation. The chain uses TRBV2 and TRBJ1-5, with 7 central nucleotides matching TRBD1. The origin of this receptor is a human donor who received a COVID-19 vaccine. The DNA reads as follows: TGTGCCAGCAAATCACAGGGGATCGATCAGCCCCAGCATTTT. It specifies CASKSQGIDQPQHF.